Following are 29 T cell receptor beta chains from one sample sequenced in a study of T cell responses to AZD1222 COVID-19 vaccine. Repertoires were generated with immunoSEQ multiplex PCR, while TCRdb's copy carries only in-frame clones and drops some. The profile shows about 92,000 clones, roughly nine tenths of them singletons. The sequencing used peripheral blood, collected on day 0 of AZD1222 vaccination. The receptor source for this set is an adult in good health.

The chain is built from TRBV3-1 (or the pseudogene TRBV3-2) and TRBJ2-5; weak D call: TRBD1 (5 bases). CDR1 is LGHDT, CDR2 YNNKEL, per germline (reference sequence). V was cut by 0 bases and J by 4 bases, with 9 bases left in between. This CDR3 has 14 amino acids. CDR3 amino acids: CASSQEGPGETQYF. CDR3 bases: TGTGCCAGCAGCCAAGAGGGGCCGGGAGAGACCCAGTACTTC.

This chain uses TRBV18 with TRBJ1-5, with D hard to call. V was trimmed by 3 bases and J by 5 bases, leaving 14 bases between them. There are 15 residues in the CDR3. Germline lookup yields CDR1 KGHSH and CDR2 LQKENI. Here the CDR3 reads CASSPAVSAHQPQHF. CDR3 coding DNA: TGTGCCAGCTCACCCGCGGTTTCCGCCCATCAGCCCCAGCATTTT.

This clone was observed a single time. J is TRBJ1-2 and V is TRBV7-9; 8 bases fit TRBD1. Germline assignment: CDR1 SEHNR and CDR2 FQNEAQ (reference sequence). Losses at the gene ends were 5 bases for V and 3 bases for J; bases not matched to a gene: 8. CDR3 length: 15 amino acids. In DNA form, the CDR3 reads TGTGCCAGCAGCCGAGGACAGGGACTCGACTATGGCTACACCTTC. This sequence encodes CASSRGQGLDYGYTF.

This chain connects TRBV10-3 to TRBJ2-5; a weak D match, TRBD1 (6 bases). CDR3 size: 14 residues. Germline V gene data show CDR1 as ENHRY and CDR2 as SYGVKD. Trimming left V 5 bases short and J 3 bases short, with 13 bases between. CDR3 sequence reads: CAISKDSGEETQYF. The CDR3 nucleotides read TGTGCCATCAGTAAGGACAGCGGAGAAGAGACCCAGTACTTC.

This rearrangement joins TRBV5-6 to TRBJ2-1; 10 bases agree with TRBD2. With 3 bases clipped from V and 5 bases from J, the junction kept 5 bases outside the gene matches. This CDR3 has 15 residues. Germline V gene lookup returns CDR1 SGHDT and CDR2 YYEEEE. CDR3 coding DNA: TGTGCCAGCAGCTACCTAGCGGGGGACAACAATGAGCAGTTCTTC. It yields the protein CASSYLAGDNNEQFF.

The V gene is TRBV2, the J gene TRBJ2-3, with 14 nucleotides matching TRBD2. Unmatched junction bases numbered 8, after V lost 3 bases and J lost 0 bases. The CDR3 has 19 residues. The germline V gene encodes CDR1 SNHLY and CDR2 FYNNEI. The CDR3 reads CASSDRGRLAGGSTDTQYF. CDR3 in DNA: TGTGCCAGCAGTGACCGTGGGCGACTAGCGGGGGGGAGCACAGATACGCAGTATTTT.

This chain uses TRBV7-9 with TRBJ2-7; TRBD1 matches 7 bases. Germline CDR1 reads SEHNR; CDR2 reads FQNEAQ (reference sequence). The ends lost 4 bases at V and 3 bases at J; junction bases unmatched: 12. This CDR3 is 16 amino acids long. CDR3 DNA sequence: TGTGCCAGCAGCTCGACCCGGACAGGCCCAGACTACGAGCAGTACTTC. This encodes CASSSTRTGPDYEQYF.

The chain recombines TRBV3-1 (or the pseudogene TRBV3-2) with TRBJ1-2, with 10 positions matching TRBD1. The junction had 7 bases not matched to a gene; V was cut back by 4 bases and J by 2 bases. Per the germline V gene, CDR1 is LGHDT and CDR2 is YNNKEL (reference sequence). CDR3 length: 16 amino acids. The CDR3 DNA sequence: TGTGCCAGCAGCCCCCGGGACAGGGGCCCAAACTATGGCTACACCTTC. This encodes CASSPRDRGPNYGYTF.

This clone was detected only a few times. The V and J genes are TRBV2 and TRBJ2-7, with TRBD2 as a possible D gene (6 bases). V lost 7 bases and J lost 1, with 17 bases in between. The CDR3 has 15 residues. CDR1 and CDR2 from the germline V gene are SNHLY and FYNNEI. This CDR3 is CASKVGDGGSYEQYF. CDR3 DNA sequence: TGTGCCAGCAAAGTCGGGGACGGGGGATCCTACGAGCAGTACTTC.

The J gene is TRBJ1-5, the V gene TRBV4-2; D is undetermined. CDR3 length equals 15 residues. The V end was cut by 1 base, the J end by 7 bases, with 14 bases between. Germline V CDR1 and CDR2: LGHNA, YNFKEQ. The CDR3 DNA reads TGTGCCAGCAGCCAAGGGGAAACGTTATTACAGCCCCAGCATTTT. Its protein is CASSQGETLLQPQHF.

DNA for the CDR3: TGCGCCAGCAGCCAAGTTCAGGTTCCAGATACGCAGTATTTT. Translation gives CASSQVQVPDTQYF. V and J are TRBV4-1 and TRBJ2-3, with D uncertain. The ends were cut back, 1 base at V and 4 bases at J, with 9 bases in the middle. Germline V CDR1 and CDR2: MGHRA, YSYEKL. This CDR3 has 14 residues.

V gene TRBV2 combines with J gene TRBJ1-2, with D possibly matching TRBD1 (6 bases). The CDR3 has 14 amino acids. Between the trimmed V and J ends, which lost 5 bases and 3 bases, there was a span of 13 bases. Germline V gene data show CDR1 as SNHLY and CDR2 as FYNNEI. In DNA, the CDR3 is TGTGCCAGCAGTCACACAGGGACGGACTATGGCTACACCTTC. Protein: CASSHTGTDYGYTF.

J is TRBJ2-7 and V is TRBV6-5; D gene uncertain. The V gene lost 8 bases and the J gene lost 1 base, with 15 bases spanning the gap. The CDR3 is 14 residues long. The germline gives CDR1 MNHEY, CDR2 SVGAGI. CDR3 residues: CASVLSRLSYEQYF. CDR3 DNA sequence: TGTGCCAGCGTCCTTTCGCGATTGTCCTACGAGCAGTACTTC.

This chain connects TRBV7-9 to TRBJ1-1; a possible D gene is TRBD1 (6 bases). The CDR3 runs 14 residues. Germline V lookup: CDR1 SEHNR, CDR2 FQNEAQ (reference sequence). Trimming stripped 1 base from V and 5 bases from J, with 11 bases between. CDR3 sequence (DNA): TGTGCCAGCAGCTTAGTGCAGGGGATGACTGAAGCTTTCTTT. This encodes CASSLVQGMTEAFF.

The gene calls are TRBV7-2 and TRBJ2-7; TRBD1 aligns across 7 bases. CDR3 length equals 15 residues. CDR1 and CDR2 (germline): SGHTA, FQGNSA. Losses at the gene ends were 4 bases for V and 2 bases for J; bases not matched to a gene: 8. CDR3 sequence (DNA): TGTGCCAGCAGCTCGGGTGGACAGGCAGCCTACGAGCAGTACTTC. It yields the protein CASSSGGQAAYEQYF.

The V call is TRBV4-1, the J call TRBJ2-1, with 10 bases aligning to TRBD2. Germline CDR1 and CDR2: MGHRA and YSYEKL. V trimming: 2 bases; J trimming: 4 bases; junction bases outside the gene matches: 5. The CDR3 extends over 16 amino acids. CDR3 bases: TGCGCCAGCAGCCAACAGACTAGCGGGCCATACAATGAGCAGTTCTTC. This encodes CASSQQTSGPYNEQFF.

The chain joins TRBV7-3 to TRBJ1-1; 7 bases match TRBD1. Trimming took 4 bases from V and 0 from J; bases not matched to a gene: 2. Per the germline V gene, CDR1 is SGHTA and CDR2 is FQGTGA. This CDR3 has 14 residues. The CDR3 is CASSSGQMNTEAFF. DNA for the CDR3: TGTGCCAGCAGCTCGGGACAGATGAACACTGAAGCTTTCTTT.

The J gene is TRBJ1-1, the V gene TRBV4-2; unclear D gene. This CDR3 is 14 amino acids long. CDR1 and CDR2 from the germline V gene are LGHNA and YNFKEQ. V was pared by 0 bases and J by 3 bases, with 8 bases between. The CDR3 DNA sequence: TGTGCCAGCAGCCAAGATGGCACAGACACTGAAGCTTTCTTT. Protein product: CASSQDGTDTEAFF.

The rearrangement joins TRBV6-1 to TRBJ1-6; D may be TRBD1 (5 bases). V lost 0 bases and J 8 bases, leaving 11 bases between the germline ends. The germline gives CDR1 MNHNS, CDR2 SASEGT. The CDR3 extends over 15 amino acids. The CDR3 DNA reads as TGTGCCAGCAGTGAAGCGAACAGGCCCGATTCACCCCTCCACTTT. Encoded protein: CASSEANRPDSPLHF.

The rearrangement uses TRBV2 and TRBJ1-1; TRBD1 is a possible D gene (6 bases). Per germline, CDR1 SNHLY and CDR2 FYNNEI. The CDR3 is 15 amino acids. V lost 4 bases and J 6 bases, leaving 18 bases between the germline ends. The CDR3 sequence: CASSGSGGGRSEAFF. The CDR3 nucleotides are TGTGCCAGCAGTGGATCGGGAGGGGGACGGTCTGAAGCTTTCTTT.

The chain carries TRBV6-2 or TRBV6-3 and TRBJ1-5; possible D gene TRBD1, 5 bases. CDR1 and CDR2 (germline): MNHEY, SVGEGT. There are 12 residues in the CDR3. The V end lost 9 bases, the J end lost 9 bases, and 15 bases lay between the germline ends. The CDR3 is CASSDQGLPQHF. The CDR3 DNA reads TGTGCCAGTAGCGACCAGGGCCTGCCCCAGCATTTT.

This chain uses TRBV6-1 with TRBJ1-1; tentative D call: TRBD1 (6 bases). The CDR3 spans 16 residues. Deletions cut 1 base from V and 4 bases from J, with 16 bases between. CDR1 is MNHNS and CDR2 is SASEGT in the germline V gene. The CDR3, as DNA: TGTGCCAGCAGTGAAGACACAGGGAGGAAGGGCACTGAAGCTTTCTTT. Encoded protein: CASSEDTGRKGTEAFF.

This chain links TRBV6-2 or TRBV6-3 with TRBJ1-2, with D perhaps TRBD1 (5 bases). Trimming removed 4 bases from V and 7 bases from J, with 10 bases in between. The CDR3 length is 12 residues. Per germline, CDR1 MNHEY and CDR2 SVGEGT. In DNA, the CDR3 is TGTGCCAGCAGTTTCCGGGACGGTGGCTACACCTTC. It translates to CASSFRDGGYTF.

The chain joins TRBV5-1 to TRBJ1-1, with 8 bases fitting TRBD1. CDR3 length equals 13 residues. Germline values: CDR1 SGHRS, CDR2 YFSETQ. Losses at the gene ends were 7 bases for V and 2 bases for J; bases not matched to a gene: 4. The chain's CDR3 is CASQTGDNTEAFF. The CDR3 DNA sequence: TGCGCCAGCCAGACAGGGGACAACACTGAAGCTTTCTTT. Full variable domain (outside the CDR3, taken from reference TRBV5-1 and TRBJ1-1): KAGVTQTPRYLIKTRGQQVTLSCSPISGHRSVSWYQQTPGQGLQFLFEYFSETQRNKGNFPGRFSGRQFSNSRSEMNVSTLELGDSALYLCASQTGDNTEAFFGQGTRLTVV.

V is TRBV10-1 and J is TRBJ1-5; 8 bases align to TRBD1. Germline V CDR1 and CDR2: WNHNN, SYGVQD (reference sequence). This CDR3 comprises 20 residues. V trimming: 2 bases; J trimming: 0 bases; junction bases outside the gene matches: 15. Here the CDR3 DNA reads TGCGCCAGCAGTGAGGCGACAGGGGCGATAACACGCAATAGCAATCAGCCCCAGCATTTT. Its translation is CASSEATGAITRNSNQPQHF.

The chain uses TRBV2 and TRBJ1-3, with D tentatively TRBD1 (6 bases). This CDR3 is 14 amino acids long. Trimming took 4 bases from V and 7 from J, leaving 14 bases between them. CDR1 is SNHLY and CDR2 is FYNNEI in the germline V gene. The CDR3 region has the DNA TGTGCCAGCAGTGGACAGGCTTATCGTAACACCATATATTTT. Its translation is CASSGQAYRNTIYF. Variable domain in full (rest from reference TRBV2 and TRBJ1-3): EPEVTQTPSHQVTQMGQEVILRCVPISNHLYFYWYRQILGQKVEFLVSFYNNEISEKSEIFDDQFSVERPDGSNFTLKIRSTKLEDSAMYFCASSGQAYRNTIYFGEGSWLTVV.

V is TRBV5-1 and J is TRBJ2-2; the D is unclear. CDR1 SGHRS and CDR2 YFSETQ come from the germline V gene. Trimming removed 4 bases at V and 7 bases at J, with 5 bases between. The CDR3 runs to 11 residues. The DNA of the CDR3 is TGCGCCAGCAGCAGAAACGGGGAGCTGTTTTTT. It codes for CASSRNGELFF.

The genes are TRBV5-5 and TRBJ1-1; 7 bases map to TRBD1. The length of the CDR3 is 14 residues. Germline CDR1 reads SGHKS; CDR2 reads YYEKEE (reference sequence). V dropped 5 bases and J dropped 0; count of bases not matched to a gene: 4. The CDR3 coding sequence is TGTGCCAGCAGTCCCGGGACAGTGAACACTGAAGCTTTCTTT. This sequence encodes CASSPGTVNTEAFF. The variable domain in full, completed from reference TRBV5-5 and TRBJ1-1, reads DAGVTQSPTHLIKTRGQQVTLRCSPISGHKSVSWYQQVLGQGPQFIFQYYEKEERGRGNFPDRFSARQFPNYSSELNVNALLLGDSALYLCASSPGTVNTEAFFGQGTRLTVV.

This clone was counted a few times. J is TRBJ2-3 and V is TRBV3-1 (or the pseudogene TRBV3-2), with 8 bases that match TRBD2. Germline CDR1 reads LGHDT; CDR2 reads YNNKEL (reference sequence). V trimming: 0 bases; J trimming: 5 bases; junction bases outside the gene matches: 10. The CDR3 is 17 residues long. This chain's CDR3 is CASSQDIGGARGDTQYF. The DNA of the CDR3 is TGTGCCAGCAGCCAAGATATCGGGGGGGCTCGAGGAGATACGCAGTATTTT.